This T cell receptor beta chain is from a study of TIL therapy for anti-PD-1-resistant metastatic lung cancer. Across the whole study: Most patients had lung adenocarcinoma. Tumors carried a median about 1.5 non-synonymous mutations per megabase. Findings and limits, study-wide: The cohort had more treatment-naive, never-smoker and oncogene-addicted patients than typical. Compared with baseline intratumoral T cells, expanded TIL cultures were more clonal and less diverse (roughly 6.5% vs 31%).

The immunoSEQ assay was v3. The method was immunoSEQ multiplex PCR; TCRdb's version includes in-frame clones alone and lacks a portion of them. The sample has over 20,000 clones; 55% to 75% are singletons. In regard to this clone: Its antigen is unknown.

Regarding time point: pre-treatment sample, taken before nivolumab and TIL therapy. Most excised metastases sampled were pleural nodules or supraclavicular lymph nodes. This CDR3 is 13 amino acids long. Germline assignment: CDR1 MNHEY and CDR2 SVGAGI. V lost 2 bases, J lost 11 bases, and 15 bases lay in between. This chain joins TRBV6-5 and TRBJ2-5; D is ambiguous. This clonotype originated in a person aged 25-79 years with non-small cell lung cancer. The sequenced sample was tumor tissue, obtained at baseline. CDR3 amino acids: CASSYRLEEEQYF. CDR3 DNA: TGTGCCAGCAGTTACAGGCTAGAAGAGGAGCAGTACTTC.